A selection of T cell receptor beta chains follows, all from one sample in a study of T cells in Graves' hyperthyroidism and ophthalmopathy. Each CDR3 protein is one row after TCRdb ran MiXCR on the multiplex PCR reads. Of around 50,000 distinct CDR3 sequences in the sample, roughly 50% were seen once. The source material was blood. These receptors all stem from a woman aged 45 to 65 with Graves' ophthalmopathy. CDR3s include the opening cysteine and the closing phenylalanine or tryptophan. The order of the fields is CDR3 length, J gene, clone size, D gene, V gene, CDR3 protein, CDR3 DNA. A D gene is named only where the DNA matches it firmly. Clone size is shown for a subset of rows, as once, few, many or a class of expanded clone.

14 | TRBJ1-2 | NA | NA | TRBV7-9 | CASSLGEGLNGYTF | TGTGCCAGCAGCTTAGGAGAAGGGTTGAATGGCTACACCTTC
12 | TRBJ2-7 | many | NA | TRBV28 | CASSSAPYEQYF | TGTGCCAGCAGCTCCGCCCCTTACGAGCAGTACTTC
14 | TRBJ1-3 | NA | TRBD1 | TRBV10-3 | CAISGRQGGNTIYF | TGTGCCATCAGTGGTAGACAGGGGGGAAACACCATATATTTT
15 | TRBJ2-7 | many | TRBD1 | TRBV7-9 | CASSFGQGAEGEQYF | TGTGCCAGCAGCTTCGGACAGGGGGCTGAAGGGGAGCAGTACTTC
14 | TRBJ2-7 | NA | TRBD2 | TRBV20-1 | CSARGLAGAKEQYF | TGCAGTGCTAGAGGACTAGCGGGGGCCAAGGAGCAGTACTTC
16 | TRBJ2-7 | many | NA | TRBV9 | CASSVSPGASGYEQYF | TGTGCCAGCAGCGTATCCCCGGGGGCCTCGGGCTACGAGCAGTACTTC
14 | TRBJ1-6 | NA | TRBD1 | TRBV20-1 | CSAQTGTGKEPLHF | TGCAGTGCTCAAACTGGGACAGGGAAGGAGCCCCTCCACTTT
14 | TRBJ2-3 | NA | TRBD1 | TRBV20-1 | CSAYHRGSLDTQYF | TGCAGTGCTTACCACAGGGGGTCATTAGATACGCAGTATTTT
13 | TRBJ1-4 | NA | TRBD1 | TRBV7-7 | CASSLDRGEELFF | TGTGCCAGCAGCTTGGACAGGGGTGAAGAACTGTTTTTT
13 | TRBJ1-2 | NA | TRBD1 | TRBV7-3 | CASSFQGGNGYTF | TGTGCCAGCAGCTTCCAGGGGGGGAACGGCTACACCTTC
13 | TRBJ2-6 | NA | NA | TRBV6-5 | CASSYQGMNTEAF | TGTGCCAGCAGCTATCAGGGGATGAACACTGAAGCTTTC
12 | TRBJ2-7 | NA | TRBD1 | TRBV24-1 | CATETGGMEQYF | TGTGCCACCGAGACAGGGGGTATGGAGCAGTACTTC
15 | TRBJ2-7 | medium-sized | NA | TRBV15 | CATSSPRGGLNEQYF | TGTGCCACCAGCAGCCCCAGGGGAGGGCTCAACGAGCAGTACTTC
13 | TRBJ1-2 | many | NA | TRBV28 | CASSSGGRYGYTF | TGTGCCAGCAGTTCTGGGGGACGCTATGGCTACACCTTC
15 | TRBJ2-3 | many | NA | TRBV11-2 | CASSLGGERTDTQYF | TGTGCCAGCAGCCTAGGGGGGGAGCGCACAGATACGCAGTATTTT
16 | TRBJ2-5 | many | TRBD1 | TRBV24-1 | CATSDAGTGRQEAQYF | TGTGCCACCAGTGACGCCGGGACAGGTCGGCAAGAGGCCCAGTACTTC
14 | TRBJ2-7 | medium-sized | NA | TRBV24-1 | CATSDPRIAYEQYF | TGTGCCACCAGTGATCCCCGGATAGCGTACGAGCAGTACTTC
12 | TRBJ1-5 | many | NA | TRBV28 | CAARPINQPQHF | TGTGCTGCCAGGCCGATCAATCAGCCCCAGCATTTT
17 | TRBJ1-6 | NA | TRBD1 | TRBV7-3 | CASSLTWGDRGVSPLHF | TGTGCCAGCAGCTTAACCTGGGGGGACAGGGGTGTTTCACCCCTCCACTTT
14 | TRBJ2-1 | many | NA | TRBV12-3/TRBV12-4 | CASTLGSAYNEQFF | TGTGCCAGCACCCTGGGAAGCGCCTACAATGAGCAGTTCTTC
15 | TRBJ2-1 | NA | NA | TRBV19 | CASSIGSGNYNEQFF | TGTGCCAGTAGTATCGGAAGCGGCAACTACAATGAGCAGTTCTTC
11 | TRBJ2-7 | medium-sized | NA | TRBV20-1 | CSATRGEWQYF | TGCAGTGCTACCAGGGGCGAGTGGCAGTACTTC
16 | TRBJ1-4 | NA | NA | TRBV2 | CASSPGQDYYNEKLFF | TGTGCCAGCAGTCCGGGACAAGATTATTACAATGAAAAACTGTTTTTT
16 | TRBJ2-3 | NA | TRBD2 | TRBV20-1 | CSAEGLADSAADTQYF | TGCAGTGCGGAAGGACTAGCGGACAGTGCCGCAGATACGCAGTATTTT
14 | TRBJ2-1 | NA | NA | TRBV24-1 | CATSPPGSVNEQFF | TGTGCCACCAGTCCGCCGGGAAGCGTCAATGAGCAGTTCTTC
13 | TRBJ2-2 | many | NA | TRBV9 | CASKPGSTGELFF | TGTGCCAGCAAGCCCGGGTCAACCGGGGAGCTGTTTTTT
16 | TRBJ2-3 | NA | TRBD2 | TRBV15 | CATTTSTGTRKDTQYF | TGTGCCACCACCACGTCGACCGGGACTAGGAAAGATACGCAGTATTTT
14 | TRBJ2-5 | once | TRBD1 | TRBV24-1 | CATTRTGGRETQYF | TGTGCCACCACGAGGACAGGGGGCCGTGAGACCCAGTACTTC
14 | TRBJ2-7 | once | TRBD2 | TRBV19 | CASRGTSGPYELYF | TGTGCCAGTAGGGGGACTAGCGGCCCCTACGAGCTGTACTTC
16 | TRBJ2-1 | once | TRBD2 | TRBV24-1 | CATSRTGTSGRNEQFF | TGTGCCACAAGCAGGACAGGGACTAGCGGGAGGAATGAGCAGTTCTTC
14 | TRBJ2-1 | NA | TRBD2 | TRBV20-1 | CSASGGAGDNEQFF | TGCAGTGCTAGCGGGGGGGCCGGGGACAATGAGCAGTTCTTC
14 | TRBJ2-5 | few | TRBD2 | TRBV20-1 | CSASRGSGIETQYF | TGCAGTGCTAGTCGTGGTAGCGGGATTGAGACCCAGTACTTC
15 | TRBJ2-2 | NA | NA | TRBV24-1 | CATSDLQGNTGEPSF | TGTGCCACCAGTGATCTCCAGGGAAACACCGGGGAGCCGTCTTTT
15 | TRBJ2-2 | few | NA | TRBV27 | CASSLYGTNTGELFF | TGTGCCAGCAGTTTATACGGAACGAACACCGGGGAGCTGTTTTTT
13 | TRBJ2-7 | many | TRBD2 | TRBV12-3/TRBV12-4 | CASSLGLAAAGDF | TGTGCCAGCAGTTTGGGGCTAGCGGCCGCAGGAGACTTC
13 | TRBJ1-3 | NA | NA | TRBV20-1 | CSARGGSGNTIYF | TGCAGTGCTAGGGGGGGCTCTGGAAACACCATATATTTT
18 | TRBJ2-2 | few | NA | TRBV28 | CASSLRLRSPANTGELFF | TGTGCCAGCAGTTTAAGGTTGCGGAGCCCCGCGAACACCGGGGAGCTGTTTTTT
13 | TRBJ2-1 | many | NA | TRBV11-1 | CASSPGAGNEQFF | TGTGCCAGCAGCCCCGGGGCGGGCAATGAGCAGTTCTTC
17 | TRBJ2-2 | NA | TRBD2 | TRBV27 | CASTSLAGGPGTGELFF | TGTGCCAGCACCTCCCTAGCGGGGGGGCCAGGCACCGGGGAGCTGTTTTTT
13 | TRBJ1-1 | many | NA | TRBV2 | CASRGEQGTEAFF | TGTGCCAGCAGGGGGGAACAGGGAACTGAAGCTTTCTTT
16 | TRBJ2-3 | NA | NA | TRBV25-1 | CACSEVAGPCTDTQYF | TGTGCCTGCAGTGAGGTTGCGGGACCTTGCACAGATACGCAGTATTTT
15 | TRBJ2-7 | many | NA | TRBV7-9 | CASSLGARVPYEQYF | TGTGCCAGCAGCTTAGGCGCTCGAGTTCCCTACGAGCAGTACTTC
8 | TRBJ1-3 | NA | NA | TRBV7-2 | CASSTIYF | TGTGCCAGCAGCACCATATATTTT
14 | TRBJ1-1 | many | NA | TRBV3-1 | CASSPQVSNAEAFF | TGTGCCAGCAGCCCTCAGGTGTCGAACGCTGAAGCTTTCTTT
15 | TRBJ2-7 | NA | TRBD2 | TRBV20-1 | CSARDGGGAGGELYF | TGCAGTGCTAGAGACGGCGGGGGGGCCGGCGGGGAGCTGTACTTC
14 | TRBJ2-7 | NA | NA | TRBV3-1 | CASSPGPVRREQYF | TGTGCCAGCAGTCCGGGACCAGTGAGACGGGAGCAGTACTTC
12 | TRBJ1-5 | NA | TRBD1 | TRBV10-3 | CAISGDRAYEHF | TGTGCCATCAGTGGGGACAGAGCCTACGAGCATTTT
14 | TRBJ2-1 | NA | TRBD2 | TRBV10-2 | CANNIAGSQNEQFF | TGCGCCAACAATATAGCGGGAAGTCAAAATGAGCAGTTCTTC
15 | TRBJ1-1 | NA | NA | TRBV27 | CASRDYGGANTEAFF | TGTGCCAGCAGGGACTATGGAGGGGCGAACACTGAAGCTTTCTTT
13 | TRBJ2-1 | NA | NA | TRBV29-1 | CSVTARGLNEQFF | TGCAGCGTCACGGCTAGGGGTTTAAATGAGCAGTTCTTC
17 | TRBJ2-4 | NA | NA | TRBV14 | CASSPSDGFLAKNIQYF | TGTGCCAGCAGCCCCTCAGACGGTTTCCTAGCCAAAAACATTCAGTACTTC
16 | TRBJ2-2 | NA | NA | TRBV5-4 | CASSLGLAVNTGELFF | TGTGCCAGCAGCTTGGGTCTAGCTGTTAACACCGGGGAGCTGTTTTTT
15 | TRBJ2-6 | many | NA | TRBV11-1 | CASSSRAAGANVLTF | TGTGCCAGCAGTTCGAGGGCCGCCGGGGCCAACGTCCTGACTTTC